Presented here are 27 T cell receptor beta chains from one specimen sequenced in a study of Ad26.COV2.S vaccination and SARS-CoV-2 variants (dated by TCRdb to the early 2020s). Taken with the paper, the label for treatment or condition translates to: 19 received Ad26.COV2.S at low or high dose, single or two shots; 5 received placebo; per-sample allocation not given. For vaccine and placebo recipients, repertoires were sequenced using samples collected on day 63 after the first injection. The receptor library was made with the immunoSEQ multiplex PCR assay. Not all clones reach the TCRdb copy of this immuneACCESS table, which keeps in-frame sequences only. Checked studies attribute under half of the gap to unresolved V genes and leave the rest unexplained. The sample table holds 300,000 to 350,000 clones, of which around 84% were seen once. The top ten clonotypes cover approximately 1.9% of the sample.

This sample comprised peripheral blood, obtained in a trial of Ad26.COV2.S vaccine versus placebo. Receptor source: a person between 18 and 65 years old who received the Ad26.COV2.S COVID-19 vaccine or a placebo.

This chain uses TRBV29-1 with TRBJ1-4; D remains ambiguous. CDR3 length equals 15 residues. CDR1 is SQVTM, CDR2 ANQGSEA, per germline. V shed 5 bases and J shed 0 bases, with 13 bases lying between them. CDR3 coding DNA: TGCAGCGTTCAAGTGTTCGGTTCAACTAATGAAAAACTGTTTTTT. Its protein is CSVQVFGSTNEKLFF.

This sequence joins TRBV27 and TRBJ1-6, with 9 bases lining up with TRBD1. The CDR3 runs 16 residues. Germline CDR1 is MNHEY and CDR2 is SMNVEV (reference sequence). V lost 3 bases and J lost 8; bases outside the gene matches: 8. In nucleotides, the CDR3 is TGTGCCAGCAGTTTTATGGGGACAGGGTATTATTCACCCCTCCACTTT. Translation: CASSFMGTGYYSPLHF.

In DNA form, the CDR3 reads TGCGCCAGCAGCTTCCTTCAAACAGGGGGCACCGAGCAGTACTTC. Translation: CASSFLQTGGTEQYF. The chain carries TRBV5-1 and TRBJ2-7, with 9 bases aligning to TRBD1. Per the germline V gene, CDR1 is SGHRS and CDR2 is YFSETQ. The CDR3 contains 15 residues. Trimming removed 2 bases from V and 6 bases from J; junction bases left unmatched: 9.

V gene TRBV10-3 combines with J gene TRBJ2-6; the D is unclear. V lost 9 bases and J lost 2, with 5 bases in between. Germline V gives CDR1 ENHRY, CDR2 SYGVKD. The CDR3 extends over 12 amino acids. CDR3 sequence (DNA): TGTGCCATTGAGGCTGGGGCCAACGTCCTGACTTTC. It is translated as CAIEAGANVLTF.

This CDR3 is CASSRLAGDKDEQFF. The CDR3 region has the DNA TGTGCCAGTAGTCGACTAGCGGGGGATAAGGATGAGCAGTTCTTC. J is TRBJ2-1 and V is TRBV19; 12 nucleotides agree with TRBD2. Per germline, CDR1 LNHDA and CDR2 SQIVND (reference sequence). Trimming took 5 bases from V and 8 from J; bases not matched to a gene: 7. The CDR3 loop spans 15 amino acids.

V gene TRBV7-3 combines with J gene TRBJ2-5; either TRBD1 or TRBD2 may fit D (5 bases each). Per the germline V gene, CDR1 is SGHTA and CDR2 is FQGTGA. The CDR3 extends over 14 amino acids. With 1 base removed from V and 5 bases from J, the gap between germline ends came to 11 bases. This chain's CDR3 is CASSLIGWGETQYF. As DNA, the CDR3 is TGTGCCAGCAGCTTAATAGGCTGGGGGGAGACCCAGTACTTC.

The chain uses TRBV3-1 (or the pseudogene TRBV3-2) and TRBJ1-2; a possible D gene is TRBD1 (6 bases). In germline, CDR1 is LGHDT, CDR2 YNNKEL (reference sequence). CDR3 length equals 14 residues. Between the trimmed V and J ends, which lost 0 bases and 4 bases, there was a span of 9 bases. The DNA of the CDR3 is TGTGCCAGCAGCCAAGAAGGGGGGTTCTATGGCTACACCTTC. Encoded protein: CASSQEGGFYGYTF.

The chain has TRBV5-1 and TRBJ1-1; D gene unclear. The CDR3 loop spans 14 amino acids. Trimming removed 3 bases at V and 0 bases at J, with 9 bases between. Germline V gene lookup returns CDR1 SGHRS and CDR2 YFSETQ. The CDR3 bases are TGCGCCAGCAGCTCCCGTGAGGTGAACACTGAAGCTTTCTTT. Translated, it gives CASSSREVNTEAFF.

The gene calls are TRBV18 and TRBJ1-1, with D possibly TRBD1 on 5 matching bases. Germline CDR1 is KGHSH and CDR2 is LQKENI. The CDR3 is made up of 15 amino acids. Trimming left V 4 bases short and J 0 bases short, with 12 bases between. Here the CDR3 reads CASSLLRDVNTEAFF. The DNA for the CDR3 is TGTGCCAGCTCACTTCTCAGGGATGTGAACACTGAAGCTTTCTTT.

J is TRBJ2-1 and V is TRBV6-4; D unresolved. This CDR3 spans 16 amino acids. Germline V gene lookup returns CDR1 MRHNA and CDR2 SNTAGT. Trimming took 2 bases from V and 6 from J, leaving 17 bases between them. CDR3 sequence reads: CASSDVTWQSPNEQFF. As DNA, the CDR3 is TGTGCCAGCAGTGACGTAACGTGGCAGTCCCCCAATGAGCAGTTCTTC.

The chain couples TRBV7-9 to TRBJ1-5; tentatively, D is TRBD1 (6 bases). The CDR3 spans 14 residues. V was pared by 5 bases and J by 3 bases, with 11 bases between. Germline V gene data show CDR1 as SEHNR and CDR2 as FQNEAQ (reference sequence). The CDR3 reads CASSEQGINQPQHF. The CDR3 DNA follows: TGTGCCAGCAGCGAACAGGGTATCAATCAGCCCCAGCATTTT.

CDR3: CASSERVSTTDTQYF. The CDR3 DNA reads TGTGCCAGCAGCGAGAGGGTTTCAACCACAGATACGCAGTATTTT. V usage is TRBV9 and J usage is TRBJ2-3, with a weak D call TRBD2 (5 bases). V dropped 3 bases and J dropped 2 bases, with 13 bases sitting between them. Looked up from germline, CDR1 is SGDLS and CDR2 is YYNGEE. The CDR3 has 15 amino acids.

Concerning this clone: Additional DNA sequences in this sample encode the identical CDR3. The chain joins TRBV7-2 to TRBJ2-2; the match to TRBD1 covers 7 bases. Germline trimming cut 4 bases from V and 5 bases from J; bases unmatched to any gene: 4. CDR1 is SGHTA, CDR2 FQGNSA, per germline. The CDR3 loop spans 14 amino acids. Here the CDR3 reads CASSSRQGTGELFF. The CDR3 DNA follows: TGTGCCAGCAGCTCGAGACAGGGAACCGGGGAGCTGTTTTTT.

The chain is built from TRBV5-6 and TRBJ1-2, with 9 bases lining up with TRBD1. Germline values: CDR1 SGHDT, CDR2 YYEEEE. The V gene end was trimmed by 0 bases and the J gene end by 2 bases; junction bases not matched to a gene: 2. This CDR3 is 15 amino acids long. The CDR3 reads CASSLAGTGNYGYTF. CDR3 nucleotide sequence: TGTGCCAGCAGCTTGGCCGGGACAGGGAACTATGGCTACACCTTC.

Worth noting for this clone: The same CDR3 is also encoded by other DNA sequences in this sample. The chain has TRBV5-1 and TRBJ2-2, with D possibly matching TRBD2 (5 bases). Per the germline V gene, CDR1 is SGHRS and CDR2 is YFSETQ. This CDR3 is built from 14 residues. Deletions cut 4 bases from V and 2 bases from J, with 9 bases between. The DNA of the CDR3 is TGCGCCAGCAGCCCGGGATCCAACACCGGGGAGCTGTTTTTT. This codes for CASSPGSNTGELFF.

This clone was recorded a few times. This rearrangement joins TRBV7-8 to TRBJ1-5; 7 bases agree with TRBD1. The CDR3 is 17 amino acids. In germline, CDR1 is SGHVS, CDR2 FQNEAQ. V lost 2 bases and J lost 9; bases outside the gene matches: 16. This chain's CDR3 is CASSLRGRGTGGGPQHF. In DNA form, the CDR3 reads TGTGCCAGCAGCTTACGAGGCAGGGGGACCGGCGGGGGGCCCCAGCATTTT.

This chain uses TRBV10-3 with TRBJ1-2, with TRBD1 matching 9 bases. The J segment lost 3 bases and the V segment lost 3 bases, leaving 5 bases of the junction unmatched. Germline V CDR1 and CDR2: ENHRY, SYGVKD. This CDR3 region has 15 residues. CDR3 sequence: CAISEKRTGDYGYTF. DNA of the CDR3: TGTGCCATCAGTGAAAAACGGACAGGGGACTATGGCTACACCTTC.

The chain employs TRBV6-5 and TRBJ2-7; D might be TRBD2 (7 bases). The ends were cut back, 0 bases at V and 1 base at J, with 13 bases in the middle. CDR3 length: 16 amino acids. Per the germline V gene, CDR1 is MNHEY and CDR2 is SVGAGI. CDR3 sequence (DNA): TGTGCCAGCAGTTACTCCGGGGGGCGTTGGTCCTACGAGCAGTACTTC. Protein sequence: CASSYSGGRWSYEQYF.

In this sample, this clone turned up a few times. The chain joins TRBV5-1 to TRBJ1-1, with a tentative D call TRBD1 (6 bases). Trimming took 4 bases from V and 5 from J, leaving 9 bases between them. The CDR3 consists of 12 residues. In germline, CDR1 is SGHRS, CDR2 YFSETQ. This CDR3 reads CASSRGETEAFF. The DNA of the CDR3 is TGCGCCAGCAGCAGGGGGGAGACTGAAGCTTTCTTT.

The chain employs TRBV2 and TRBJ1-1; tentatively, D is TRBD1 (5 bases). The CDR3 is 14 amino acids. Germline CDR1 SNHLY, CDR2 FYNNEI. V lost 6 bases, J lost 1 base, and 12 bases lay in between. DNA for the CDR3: TGTGCCAGCAGACCTTGGACACAGAACACTGAAGCTTTCTTT. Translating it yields CASRPWTQNTEAFF.

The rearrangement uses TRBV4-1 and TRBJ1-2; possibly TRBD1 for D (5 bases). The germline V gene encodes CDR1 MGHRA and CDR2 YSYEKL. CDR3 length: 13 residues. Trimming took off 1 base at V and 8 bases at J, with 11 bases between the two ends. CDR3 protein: CASSQGAGKGYTF. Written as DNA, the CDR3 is TGCGCCAGCAGCCAAGGGGCAGGGAAGGGCTACACCTTC.

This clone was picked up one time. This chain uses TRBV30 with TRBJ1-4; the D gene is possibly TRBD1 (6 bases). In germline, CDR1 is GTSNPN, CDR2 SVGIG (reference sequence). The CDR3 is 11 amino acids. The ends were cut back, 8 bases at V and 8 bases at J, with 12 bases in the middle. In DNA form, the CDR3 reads TGTGCCCTTACAGGGTACGAAAAACTGTTTTTT. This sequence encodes CALTGYEKLFF. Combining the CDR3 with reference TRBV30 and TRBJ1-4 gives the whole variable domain SQTIHQWPATLVQPVGSPLSLECTVEGTSNPNLYWYRQAAGRGLQLLFYSVGIGQISSEVPQNLSASRPQDRQFILSSKKLLLSDSGFYLCALTGYEKLFFGSGTQLSVL.

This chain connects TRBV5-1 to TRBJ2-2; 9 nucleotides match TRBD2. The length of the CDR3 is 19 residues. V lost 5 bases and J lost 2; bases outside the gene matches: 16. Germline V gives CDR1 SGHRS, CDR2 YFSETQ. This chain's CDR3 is CASSPVAGAGRFNTGELFF. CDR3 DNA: TGCGCCAGCAGTCCCGTAGCGGGGGCCGGAAGATTTAACACCGGGGAGCTGTTTTTT.

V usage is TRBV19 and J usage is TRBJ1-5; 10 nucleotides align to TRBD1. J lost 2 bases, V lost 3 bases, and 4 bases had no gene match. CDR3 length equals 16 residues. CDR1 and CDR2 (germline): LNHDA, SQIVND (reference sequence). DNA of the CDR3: TGTGCCAGTAGTATCCGACAGGGGGCTCGCAATCAGCCCCAGCATTTT. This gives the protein CASSIRQGARNQPQHF.

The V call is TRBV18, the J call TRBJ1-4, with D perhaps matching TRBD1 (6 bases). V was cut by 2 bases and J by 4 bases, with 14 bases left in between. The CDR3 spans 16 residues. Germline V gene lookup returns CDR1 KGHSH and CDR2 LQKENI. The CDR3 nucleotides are TGTGCCAGCTCACCAATGGCCCCAGGGGTTAATGAAAAACTGTTTTTT. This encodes CASSPMAPGVNEKLFF.

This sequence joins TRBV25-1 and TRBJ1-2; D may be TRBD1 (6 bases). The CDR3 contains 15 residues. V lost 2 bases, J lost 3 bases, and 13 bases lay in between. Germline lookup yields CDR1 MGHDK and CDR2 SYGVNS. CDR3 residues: CASSEGGRDDYGYTF. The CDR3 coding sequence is TGTGCCAGCAGTGAAGGGGGGCGGGACGACTATGGCTACACCTTC.

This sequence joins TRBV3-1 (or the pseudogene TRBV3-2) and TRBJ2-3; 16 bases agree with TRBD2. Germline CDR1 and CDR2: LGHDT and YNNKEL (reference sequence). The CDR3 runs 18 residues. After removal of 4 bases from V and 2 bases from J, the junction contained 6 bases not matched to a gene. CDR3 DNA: TGTGCCAGCAGCCTAGGGACTAGCGGGGGGGCCCCCACAGATACGCAGTATTTT. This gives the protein CASSLGTSGGAPTDTQYF.